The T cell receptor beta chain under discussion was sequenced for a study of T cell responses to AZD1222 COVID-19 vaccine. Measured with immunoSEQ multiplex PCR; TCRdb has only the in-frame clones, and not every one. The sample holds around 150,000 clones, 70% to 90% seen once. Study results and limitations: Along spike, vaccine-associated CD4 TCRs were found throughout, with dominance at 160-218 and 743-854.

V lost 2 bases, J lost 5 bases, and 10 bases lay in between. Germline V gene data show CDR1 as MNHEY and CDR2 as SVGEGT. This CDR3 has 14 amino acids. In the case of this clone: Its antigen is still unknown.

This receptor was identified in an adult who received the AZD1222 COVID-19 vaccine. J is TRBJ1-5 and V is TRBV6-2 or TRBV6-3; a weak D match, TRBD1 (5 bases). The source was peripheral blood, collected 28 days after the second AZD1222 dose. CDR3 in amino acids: CASSYRQPHQPQHF. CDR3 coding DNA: TGTGCCAGCAGTTACAGACAGCCCCATCAGCCCCAGCATTTT.